This T cell receptor beta chain was captured by sequencing in a study of blood T cell repertoires in COVID-19. Study information: The samples span acute and convalescent COVID-19 from the United States, Italy and Spain. The analysed material was cDNA or gDNA that came from T cells, B-cell-depleted T cells, or PBMCs.

Seattle patient enrollment occurred during active infection, with longitudinal follow-up thereafter. As originally analysed: Amplification with reference gene primers provided the estimates of nucleated cell counts. Profiling relied on immunoSEQ multiplex PCR, and the TCRdb table lists in-frame clones only, not all of them. From that table come the V and J calls and clone size; the DNA was used to work out D and trimming. Among 200,000 to 250,000 clones listed, more than 85% were seen once. CDR1 and CDR2 from the germline V gene are SGHAT and FQNNGV. Trimming pared 0 bases from V and 2 bases from J, leaving 11 bases between. The CDR3 contains 16 residues.

This sequence originates from a woman aged 50 to 60 with COVID-19, enrolled during active disease. The chain combines TRBV11-2 with TRBJ1-5, with a weak D call TRBD1 (5 bases). The sequencing sample was made of peripheral blood. The CDR3 DNA sequence: TGTGCCAGCAGCTTAGAGGGGGGGAGTGGCAATCAGCCCCAGCATTTT. Translated, it gives CASSLEGGSGNQPQHF.